This T cell receptor (beta chain) appears in the sequencing data of a study of cytomegalovirus exposure and HLA in healthy donors. Study observations and caveats: Altogether, 160 or so TCR beta chains were recorded as cytomegalovirus-associated. Further analysis was carried out later, and it showed several of the most significant clusters appearing linked to common viral pathogens. A likely sequencing artifact accounted for one observed cluster of highly shared sequence variants.

Primers: 60 Vbeta forward and 13 Jbeta reverse. Method: immunoSEQ multiplex PCR; TCRdb's copy keeps in-frame clones and lacks some. The data contain under 130,000 clones, approximately 79% of them singletons. Notes on this clone: Its antigen remains unknown.

CDR1 is DFQATT, CDR2 SNEGSKA, per germline (reference sequence). The CDR3 extends over 10 amino acids. V was pared by 5 bases and J by 5 bases, with 4 bases between. Healthy individuals who donated bone marrow served as the donors. This chain links TRBV20-1 with TRBJ2-1; D call uncertain. The receptor was isolated from a woman aged 35 to 49 in good health and CMV-seronegative. Sequencing input: PBMCs. Written as DNA, the CDR3 is TGCAGTGCTGTTAACAATGAGCAGTTCTTC. Residues: CSAVNNEQFF.